The 14 T cell receptor beta chains below all came from one sample that was sequenced in a study. TCRdb redid the calling of the RT-PCR reads with MiXCR, one entry per CDR3 protein. This table has almost 700,000 distinct CDR3 sequences, approximately 15% appearing once. Sequenced material: memory CD4+ T cells from blood. Receptors were obtained from a female donor in good health, serving as a healthy control.

This clonotype has more than one count but fewer than ten. The rearrangement uses TRBV28 and TRBJ2-5; D possibly corresponds to TRBD2 (5 bases). This CDR3 is 15 amino acids long. Germline-derived CDR1 and CDR2 are MDHEN and SYDVKM. V was trimmed by 2 bases and J by 3 bases, leaving 13 bases between them. DNA of the CDR3: TGTGCCAGCAGTTTACAAGCGGCAGCGAAAGAGACCCAGTACTTC. It yields the protein CASSLQAAAKETQYF.

A few counts support this clonotype. This sequence joins TRBV30 and TRBJ1-6, with D tentatively TRBD1 (5 bases). The CDR3 length is 12 residues. Germline values: CDR1 GTSNPN, CDR2 SVGIG (reference sequence). Deletions cut 4 bases from V and 8 bases from J, with 9 bases between. CDR3 DNA sequence: TGTGCCTGGACAGGGTATGATTCACCCCTCCACTTT. This codes for CAWTGYDSPLHF.

The chain combines TRBV5-1 with TRBJ2-3; no firm D call. The germline V gene has CDR1 SGHRS and CDR2 YFSETQ. V shed 0 bases and J shed 0 bases, with 11 bases lying between them. The CDR3 consists of 16 residues. The CDR3 nucleotides are TGCGCCAGCAGCTTGGTGGCAGCCGCAAGCACAGATACGCAGTATTTT. It encodes CASSLVAAASTDTQYF.

Comments on this clonotype: A read error may be the cause here, since a much bigger clone is one base away. CDR3 loop: CASSNRRGFDTEAFF. The CDR3 DNA follows: TGTGCCAGCAGTAATCGACGGGGGTTTGACACTGAAGCTTTCTTT. The genes are TRBV7-2 and TRBJ1-1, with D possibly matching TRBD1 (5 bases). The germline V and J ends were trimmed by 6 bases and 3 bases, with 17 bases remaining between them. CDR1 is SGHTA, CDR2 FQGNSA, per germline. The CDR3 is 15 residues long. The whole variable domain, filled in from reference TRBV7-2 and TRBJ1-1, reads GAGVSQSPSNKVTEKGKDVELRCDPISGHTALYWYRQSLGQGLEFLIYFQGNSAPDKSGLPSDRFSAERTGGSVSTLTIQRTQQEDSAVYLCASSNRRGFDTEAFFGQGTRLTVV.

This clonotype was detected many times. The V call is TRBV11-2, the J call TRBJ1-1, with 8 positions matching TRBD1. The CDR3 has 15 residues. The trim removed 2 bases at V and 5 bases at J, leaving 7 bases unmatched. CDR1 SGHAT and CDR2 FQNNGV come from the germline V gene. CDR3 in amino acids: CASSLQITGGTEAFF. CDR3 nucleotide sequence: TGTGCCAGCAGCTTACAAATAACAGGGGGGACTGAAGCTTTCTTT.

This clonotype was detected ten times or more. The V and J genes are TRBV7-3 and TRBJ2-1, with TRBD2 as a possible D gene (6 bases). Trimming pared 6 bases from V and 5 bases from J, leaving 14 bases between. The CDR3 is 14 amino acids. CDR1 and CDR2 (germline): SGHTA, FQGTGA. In DNA form, the CDR3 reads TGTGCCAGCAGTTTGACGGGACTCCACAATGAGCAGTTCTTC. It translates to CASSLTGLHNEQFF.

The CDR3 nucleotides are TGTGCCAGCAGTACGGGGGGAGACACAGATACGCAGTATTTT. Translating it yields CASSTGGDTDTQYF. The J gene is TRBJ2-3, the V gene TRBV6-1; 7 nucleotides agree with TRBD2. From germline, CDR1 is MNHNS and CDR2 SASEGT. V lost 5 bases, J lost 2 bases, and 4 bases stayed unmatched. The CDR3 has 14 amino acids.

The chain employs TRBV4-2 and TRBJ1-5; 11 nucleotides match TRBD1. Looked up from germline, CDR1 is LGHNA and CDR2 is YNFKEQ. Trimming took 0 bases from V and 7 from J; bases not matched to a gene: 5. The CDR3 is made up of 16 amino acids. The CDR3 is CASSQDRTGGRQPQHF. The CDR3 region has the DNA TGTGCCAGCAGCCAAGATCGGACAGGGGGCCGACAGCCCCAGCATTTT.

The chain employs TRBV7-2 and TRBJ2-7; TRBD1 aligns across 11 bases. Per germline, CDR1 SGHTA and CDR2 FQGNSA. This CDR3 has 16 residues. The ends lost 4 bases at V and 3 bases at J; junction bases unmatched: 8. CDR3 DNA: TGTGCCAGCAGCTCACGGACAGGGGGCATTATCTACGAGCAGTACTTC. Translation gives CASSSRTGGIIYEQYF.

This clonotype was observed a handful of times. CDR3 DNA sequence: TGTGCCAGCAGCTTAGGGTTACTAGCGGGAGGAGTCTTCACAGATACGCAGTATTTT. Its protein is CASSLGLLAGGVFTDTQYF. The chain uses TRBV7-2 and TRBJ2-3; TRBD2 aligns across 12 bases. After removal of 1 base from V and 2 bases from J, the junction contained 10 bases not matched to a gene. The CDR3 sequence is 19 residues long. The V gene's germline CDR1 is SGHTA and CDR2 FQGNSA.

J is TRBJ2-3 and V is TRBV9; D possibly corresponds to TRBD2 (5 bases). The ends were cut back, 3 bases at V and 10 bases at J, with 24 bases in the middle. From germline, CDR1 is SGDLS and CDR2 YYNGEE. This CDR3 comprises 16 residues. The CDR3 DNA reads TGTGCCAGCAGCGCCACACCAAGATTTAGTACTAGAGCGCAGTATTTT. Protein: CASSATPRFSTRAQYF.

The rearrangement links TRBV6-1 to TRBJ2-1; 10 positions match TRBD2. Losses at the gene ends were 6 bases for V and 5 bases for J; bases not matched to a gene: 10. The CDR3 has 16 amino acids. Germline CDR1 is MNHNS and CDR2 is SASEGT. The CDR3 DNA reads as TGTGCCAGCAGCCTGCAACTAGCGGGATCTGACAATGAGCAGTTCTTC. Its protein is CASSLQLAGSDNEQFF.

The chain uses TRBV7-8 and TRBJ2-2; D may be TRBD2 (6 bases). The CDR3 length is 11 residues. CDR1 is SGHVS, CDR2 FQNEAQ, per germline. Trimming cost V 8 bases and J 5 bases, with 6 bases left between them. Here the CDR3 reads CASAGTGELFF. The CDR3 bases are TGTGCCAGCGCGGGGACCGGGGAGCTGTTTTTT.

The chain uses TRBV12-3 or TRBV12-4 and TRBJ1-4; D ambiguous. This CDR3 has 12 residues. Trimming left V 5 bases short and J 8 bases short, with 9 bases between. This CDR3 reads CASSEVDEKLFF. CDR3 nucleotide sequence: TGTGCCAGCAGTGAGGTGGACGAAAAACTGTTTTTT.